This T cell receptor beta chain was captured in a study of beta chain features in type 1 diabetes. Comments on this clone: Its matching antigen is unknown.

Study outcomes and limitations: Among all four CD4+ subsets, Type 1 diabetes patients had TCRB CDR3s that were moderately but significantly shorter.

Germline CDR1 reads SGDLS; CDR2 reads YYNGEE. The CDR3 is 16 residues long. V gave up 0 bases and J gave up 7 bases, with 17 bases separating them. What was sequenced were expressed TCRB transcripts, since all of the isolated RNA had been reverse transcribed. Only in-frame clones appear in the TCRdb table, and some are missing; sequencing was by immunoSEQ multiplex PCR. Among hundreds of thousands of clones listed, about 16% were seen once. Sequenced: naive CD4+ T cells from blood. The TCR comes from a man younger than 30 in good health. This chain joins TRBV9 and TRBJ2-1, with D possibly being TRBD2 (6 bases). CDR3 amino acids: CASSVASGVGQNEQFF. The CDR3 DNA sequence: TGTGCCAGCAGCGTAGCATCGGGAGTCGGTCAAAATGAGCAGTTCTTC. Using reference TRBV9 and TRBJ2-1 for the parts outside the CDR3, the full variable domain is DSGVTQTPKHLITATGQRVTLRCSPRSGDLSVYWYQQSLDQGLQFLIQYYNGEERAKGNILERFSAQQFPDLHSELNLSSLELGDSALYFCASSVASGVGQNEQFFGPGTRLTVL.